Below are 26 T cell receptor beta chains sequenced from a single sample in a study of cytomegalovirus exposure and HLA in healthy donors. The PCR made use of 60 Vbeta and 13 Jbeta primers. Assay used: immunoSEQ multiplex PCR; TCRdb lists only in-frame clones, some missing. The table records nearly 110,000 clones, about four fifths of them present only once. The specimen was PBMCs. All receptors derive from a man aged 45-60 years in good health and CMV-seronegative.

The chain combines TRBV28 with TRBJ1-4, with 8 bases aligning to TRBD1. Trimming took 6 bases from V and 5 from J; bases not matched to a gene: 2. The V gene's germline CDR1 is MDHEN and CDR2 SYDVKM. The CDR3 contains 13 residues. The CDR3 reads CASRYRGNEKLFF. The CDR3 coding sequence is TGTGCCAGCAGGTACAGGGGGAATGAAAAACTGTTTTTT.

The chain recombines TRBV2 with TRBJ1-1; 7 bases are a match to TRBD1. V was pared by 5 bases and J by 2 bases, with 8 bases of the junction left unmatched. This CDR3 region has 15 residues. Looked up from germline, CDR1 is SNHLY and CDR2 is FYNNEI. The CDR3 sequence is CASSPGTARNTEAFF. In DNA form, the CDR3 reads TGTGCCAGCAGTCCTGGGACAGCGCGCAACACTGAAGCTTTCTTT.

The chain joins TRBV5-1 to TRBJ2-3, with TRBD2 matching 7 bases. CDR1 is SGHRS and CDR2 is YFSETQ in the germline V gene. The CDR3 runs to 17 residues. V lost 0 bases and J lost 4; bases outside the gene matches: 11. For the CDR3, the DNA is TGCGCCAGCAGCTTGGGGGGAGGGAATTTTGGCGCAGATACGCAGTATTTT. Encoded protein: CASSLGGGNFGADTQYF.

V is TRBV7-9 and J is TRBJ1-2, with D uncertain. Germline V gives CDR1 SEHNR, CDR2 FQNEAQ (reference sequence). V shed 7 bases and J shed 2 bases, with 14 bases lying between them. The CDR3 has 14 amino acids. This chain's CDR3 is CASISWANNYGYTF. CDR3 DNA sequence: TGTGCCAGCATCTCTTGGGCAAACAACTATGGCTACACCTTC.

About this clone: At one of its ends the junction is not consistent with the germline gene, which may arise from a read error. The chain employs TRBV7-9 and TRBJ1-1; no firm D call. Germline V lookup: CDR1 SEHNR, CDR2 FQNEAQ (reference sequence). The CDR3 loop spans 8 amino acids. CDR3 DNA: TGTTCCAGCACAGATGAAGTCTTT. It encodes CSSTDEVF. The full variable domain, with the rest looked up from reference TRBV7-9 and TRBJ1-1, is DTGVSQNPRHKITKRGQNVTFRCDPISEHNRLYWYRQTLGQGPEFLTYFQNEAQLEKSRLLSDRFSAERPKGSFSTLEIQRTEQGDSAMYLCSSTDEVFGQGTRLTVV.

This chain uses TRBV5-4 with TRBJ2-3; D may be TRBD2 (7 bases). The germline CDR1 and CDR2 sequences are SGHNT and YYREEE (reference sequence). This CDR3 is 15 amino acids long. The germline V and J ends were trimmed by 7 bases and 4 bases, with 19 bases remaining between them. The CDR3 is CASGARREGADTQYF. Here the CDR3 DNA reads TGTGCCAGCGGGGCTAGGAGGGAGGGGGCAGATACGCAGTATTTT.

This sequence joins TRBV6-6 and TRBJ2-2, with 9 bases fitting TRBD2. CDR1 is MNHNY, CDR2 SVGAGI, per germline (reference sequence). The CDR3 is made up of 15 amino acids. Trimming took 5 bases from V and 3 from J; bases not matched to a gene: 4. The DNA of the CDR3 is TGTGCCAGCAGTCCGCGGACTAGCGACACCGGGGAGCTGTTTTTT. This gives the protein CASSPRTSDTGELFF.

This chain uses TRBV7-9 with TRBJ1-2; TRBD1 might be the D (6 bases). Trimming removed 5 bases at V and 1 base at J, with 14 bases between. Germline assignment: CDR1 SEHNR and CDR2 FQNEAQ (reference sequence). The CDR3 has 15 residues. Here the CDR3 reads CASSAEAQGNYGYTF. The CDR3 DNA follows: TGTGCCAGCAGCGCCGAGGCACAGGGTAACTATGGCTACACCTTC.

The chain has TRBV11-2 and TRBJ2-1; 8 bases fit TRBD2. Germline CDR1 is SGHAT and CDR2 is FQNNGV. The V and J ends lost 4 bases and 2 bases, in that order; junction bases with no gene match: 7. The CDR3 is made up of 16 amino acids. CDR3: CASSSLSGGPYNEQFF. In nucleotides, the CDR3 is TGTGCCAGCAGCTCCCTAAGCGGGGGTCCCTACAATGAGCAGTTCTTC.

The gene calls are TRBV13 and TRBJ2-3, with 15 bases fitting TRBD2. This CDR3 spans 16 amino acids. V dropped 5 bases and J dropped 7; count of bases not matched to a gene: 7. CDR1 and CDR2 (germline): PRHDT, FYEKMQ (reference sequence). In DNA form, the CDR3 reads TGTGCCAGCAGCCCGACGGGACTAGCGGGGGGTTATACGCAGTATTTT. As protein: CASSPTGLAGGYTQYF.

V usage is TRBV2 and J usage is TRBJ2-5, with 7 bases identical to TRBD2. The CDR3 contains 14 residues. J gave up 2 bases and V 5 bases, and 5 bases lay outside the gene matches. Germline lookup yields CDR1 SNHLY and CDR2 FYNNEI. Here the CDR3 DNA reads TGTGCCAGCAGTATAAGGGGAGGGCAAGAGACCCAGTACTTC. Amino acids: CASSIRGGQETQYF.

The V call is TRBV5-5, the J call TRBJ2-5; 9 bases match TRBD1. The CDR3 loop spans 16 amino acids. CDR1 and CDR2 from the germline V gene are SGHKS and YYEKEE (reference sequence). With 4 bases clipped from V and 1 base from J, the junction kept 8 bases outside the gene matches. DNA of the CDR3: TGTGCCAGCAGCCCAGGACAGGGGAGTTCCCAAGAGACCCAGTACTTC. It specifies CASSPGQGSSQETQYF.

This rearrangement joins TRBV5-1 to TRBJ2-1; the D is unclear. From germline, CDR1 is SGHRS and CDR2 YFSETQ. CDR3 length equals 12 residues. Trimming removed 2 bases at V and 5 bases at J, with 5 bases between. CDR3 sequence reads: CASSFSDNEQFF. The CDR3 DNA reads TGCGCCAGCAGCTTCAGTGACAATGAGCAGTTCTTC.

The chain has TRBV15 and TRBJ2-7; 8 bases fit TRBD1. Trimming cost V 0 bases and J 3 bases; bases outside gene matches: 4. The CDR3 contains 15 residues. Germline assignment: CDR1 LNHNV and CDR2 YYDKDF (reference sequence). The DNA of the CDR3 is TGTGCCACCAGCAGAGAACAGGGGGGTATCTACGAGCAGTACTTC. Its translation: CATSREQGGIYEQYF. The variable domain in full, with the rest retrieved from reference TRBV15 and TRBJ2-7, is DAMVIQNPRYQVTQFGKPVTLSCSQTLNHNVMYWYQQKSSQAPKLLFHYYDKDFNNEADTPDNFQSRRPNTSFCFLDIRSPGLGDTAMYLCATSREQGGIYEQYFGPGTRLTVT.

The chain combines TRBV7-2 with TRBJ2-5; 8 bases agree with TRBD1. After removal of 4 bases from V and 5 bases from J, the junction contained 6 bases not matched to a gene. The CDR3 loop spans 14 amino acids. CDR1 SGHTA and CDR2 FQGNSA come from the germline V gene. CDR3 protein: CASSSTGAGETQYF. CDR3 nucleotides: TGTGCCAGCAGCTCGACAGGGGCGGGTGAGACCCAGTACTTC.

The chain is built from TRBV2 and TRBJ1-1, with 7 positions matching TRBD1. There are 14 residues in the CDR3. Trimming removed 10 bases from V and 5 bases from J; junction bases left unmatched: 13. CDR1 and CDR2 from the germline V gene are SNHLY and FYNNEI. The CDR3, as DNA: TGTGCCATCACCTCAGGGGGGTATGGTACTGAAGCTTTCTTT. Translating it yields CAITSGGYGTEAFF.

J is TRBJ2-3 and V is TRBV13; D is undetermined. The germline gives CDR1 PRHDT, CDR2 FYEKMQ (reference sequence). The CDR3 length is 12 residues. Trimming stripped 3 bases from V and 5 bases from J, with 6 bases between. The CDR3 DNA reads TGTGCCAGCAGCTTTTCGGTAGATACGCAGTATTTT. Translating gives CASSFSVDTQYF.

Note on this clone: The sample has other DNA sequences that encode this CDR3 too. The J gene is TRBJ2-5, the V gene TRBV6-1; 10 nucleotides match TRBD1. The trim removed 4 bases at V and 4 bases at J, leaving 0 bases unmatched. Germline CDR1 and CDR2: MNHNS and SASEGT. The CDR3 has 13 amino acids. The CDR3 sequence: CASSGDRGETQYF. CDR3 coding DNA: TGTGCCAGCAGTGGGGACAGGGGAGAGACCCAGTACTTC.

The gene calls are TRBV19 and TRBJ2-5, with D possibly matching TRBD1 (5 bases). CDR1 LNHDA and CDR2 SQIVND come from the germline V gene (reference sequence). This CDR3 region has 13 residues. The V and J ends lost 6 bases and 3 bases respectively, with 11 bases between them. The CDR3 sequence is CASRGLDKETQYF. The CDR3, as DNA: TGTGCCAGTAGGGGGCTTGACAAAGAGACCCAGTACTTC.

CDR3: CASSEQGHGTDTQYF. CDR3 DNA: TGCGCCAGCAGTGAACAGGGTCATGGCACAGATACGCAGTATTTT. The chain couples TRBV10-1 to TRBJ2-3; D may be TRBD1 (6 bases). CDR1 WNHNN and CDR2 SYGVQD come from the germline V gene (reference sequence). V lost 3 bases and J 1 base, leaving 11 bases between the germline ends. There are 15 residues in the CDR3.

The chain is built from TRBV28 and TRBJ2-5; D may be TRBD2 (6 bases). The CDR3 runs to 18 residues. Trimming took 10 bases from V and 0 from J, leaving 27 bases between them. Looked up from germline, CDR1 is MDHEN and CDR2 is SYDVKM. CDR3 sequence (DNA): TGTGCCACCGAAGAGTCGGGCCTTACTCGGGGGTACCAAGAGACCCAGTACTTC. Residues: CATEESGLTRGYQETQYF.

V and J are TRBV6-5 and TRBJ2-3; possibly TRBD1 for D (5 bases). Looked up from germline, CDR1 is MNHEY and CDR2 is SVGAGI. V was trimmed by 8 bases and J by 2 bases, leaving 17 bases between them. The CDR3 covers 15 residues. CDR3 bases: TGTGCCAGCGGTAAGGACATACCGGCCACAGATACGCAGTATTTT. It specifies CASGKDIPATDTQYF.

The chain couples TRBV19 to TRBJ2-2, with TRBD1 as a possible D gene (5 bases). The ends were cut back, 4 bases at V and 7 bases at J, with 10 bases in the middle. The CDR3 covers 13 residues. CDR1 is LNHDA, CDR2 SQIVND, per germline (reference sequence). DNA for the CDR3: TGTGCCAGTAGTACAGGGCAGGACGGGGAGCTGTTTTTT. It specifies CASSTGQDGELFF.

This chain connects TRBV28 to TRBJ1-5; D is possibly TRBD1 (6 bases). V was shortened by 5 bases and J by 4 bases, with 12 bases between the two germline ends. This CDR3 contains 14 residues. Germline CDR1 and CDR2: MDHEN and SYDVKM. The CDR3 is CASSNRAGNQPQHF. CDR3 DNA: TGTGCCAGCAGTAACAGGGCGGGTAATCAGCCCCAGCATTTT.

The count of this clone is one. The gene calls are TRBV5-1 and TRBJ2-1; D is undetermined. The CDR3 consists of 15 residues. Trimming left V 0 bases short and J 0 bases short, with 7 bases between. The germline CDR1 and CDR2 sequences are SGHRS and YFSETQ. Here the CDR3 reads CASSLARSSYNEQFF. The CDR3 nucleotides read TGCGCCAGCAGCTTGGCCCGGAGCTCCTACAATGAGCAGTTCTTC.

The chain employs TRBV7-2 and TRBJ2-1; D gene uncertain. The V gene lost 5 bases and the J gene lost 8 bases, with 10 bases spanning the gap. The length of the CDR3 is 12 residues. Germline CDR1 is SGHTA and CDR2 is FQGNSA. CDR3 sequence reads: CASSLRVDEQFF. The CDR3 DNA reads as TGTGCCAGCAGCCTCCGAGTGGATGAGCAGTTCTTC. The full variable domain, completed using reference TRBV7-2 and TRBJ2-1, is GAGVSQSPSNKVTEKGKDVELRCDPISGHTALYWYRQSLGQGLEFLIYFQGNSAPDKSGLPSDRFSAERTGGSVSTLTIQRTQQEDSAVYLCASSLRVDEQFFGPGTRLTVL.